The 14 T cell receptor beta chains below were found in one sample sequenced in a study of blood T cell repertoires in COVID-19. Measured with immunoSEQ multiplex PCR; TCRdb has only the in-frame clones, and not every one. The table shows 250,000 to 300,000 clones, with roughly 87% occurring only once. The sample consisted of peripheral blood. These receptors all come from a woman aged 45-65 years who had recovered from COVID-19.

V gene TRBV4-1 combines with J gene TRBJ2-3; TRBD2 might be the D (5 bases). This CDR3 has 14 residues. V was pared by 5 bases and J by 6 bases, with 15 bases between. Germline V gene lookup returns CDR1 MGHRA and CDR2 YSYEKL. This chain's CDR3 is CASSYGPAGDTQYF. CDR3 coding DNA: TGCGCCAGCAGCTACGGCCCCGCGGGCGATACGCAGTATTTT.

This chain joins TRBV19 and TRBJ1-1; 7 positions agree with TRBD1. Germline CDR1 and CDR2: LNHDA and SQIVND (reference sequence). CDR3 length equals 13 residues. V was clipped by 10 bases and J by 2 bases; unmatched bases: 7. The CDR3 DNA reads as TGTGCCATCAGGGACAGTTTAAACACTGAAGCTTTCTTT. Translation gives CAIRDSLNTEAFF.

The V call is TRBV28, the J call TRBJ1-2; 7 nucleotides match TRBD1. The germline V gene encodes CDR1 MDHEN and CDR2 SYDVKM. J was trimmed by 7 bases and V by 1 base; bases with no gene match: 0. The CDR3 sequence is 12 residues long. The CDR3 sequence is CASSLYRGGYTF. The CDR3 DNA sequence: TGTGCCAGCAGTTTATACAGGGGTGGCTACACCTTC.

The chain combines TRBV7-9 with TRBJ2-3; D remains ambiguous. Germline V CDR1 and CDR2: SEHNR, FQNEAQ (reference sequence). This CDR3 is 16 amino acids long. V was trimmed by 5 bases and J by 1 base, leaving 16 bases between them. The chain's CDR3 is CASSPNWAQGTDTQYF. Written as DNA, the CDR3 is TGTGCCAGCAGCCCTAACTGGGCCCAAGGCACAGATACGCAGTATTTT.

The V and J genes are TRBV5-4 and TRBJ2-7; tentative D call: TRBD1 (6 bases). Germline V gives CDR1 SGHNT, CDR2 YYREEE (reference sequence). This CDR3 region has 13 residues. The germline V and J ends were trimmed by 0 bases and 3 bases, with 7 bases remaining between them. The CDR3 loop reads CASSLEDSYEQYF. CDR3 in DNA: TGTGCCAGCAGCTTGGAGGACAGCTACGAGCAGTACTTC.

CDR3: CASSSHGYGYTF. Here the CDR3 DNA reads TGTGCCAGCAGCTCCCACGGCTATGGCTACACCTTC. The chain links TRBV7-2 to TRBJ1-2; D call uncertain. Germline CDR1 SGHTA, CDR2 FQGNSA. V was pared by 4 bases and J by 4 bases, with 7 bases between. The CDR3 runs to 12 residues.

This sequence joins TRBV6-2 or TRBV6-3 and TRBJ2-7, with 7 bases matching TRBD2. The CDR3 is made up of 12 amino acids. V shed 5 bases and J 11 bases; nucleotides not matched to a gene: 9. From germline, CDR1 is MNHEY and CDR2 SVGEGT. CDR3 region: CASSPGTTREYF. Here the CDR3 DNA reads TGTGCCAGCAGTCCCGGGACTACTCGGGAGTACTTC.

This sequence joins TRBV19 and TRBJ1-5; D may be TRBD1 (5 bases). There are 18 residues in the CDR3. Germline assignment: CDR1 LNHDA and CDR2 SQIVND (reference sequence). V was shortened by 3 bases and J by 0 bases, with 18 bases between the two germline ends. CDR3: CASSIYLNWGNSNQPQHF. The CDR3 DNA reads TGTGCCAGTAGTATCTACCTCAATTGGGGCAATAGCAATCAGCCCCAGCATTTT. Full variable domain (outside the CDR3, taken from reference TRBV19 and TRBJ1-5): DGGITQSPKYLFRKEGQNVTLSCEQNLNHDAMYWYRQDPGQGLRLIYYSQIVNDFQKGDIAEGYSVSREKKESFPLTVTSAQKNPTAFYLCASSIYLNWGNSNQPQHFGDGTRLSIL.

The chain employs TRBV12-5 and TRBJ2-1; no firm D call. This CDR3 comprises 15 residues. The V end was cut by 2 bases, the J end by 4 bases, with 12 bases between. Germline CDR1 LGHNT, CDR2 FRNRAP. The CDR3 reads CASGLTSERYNEQFF. For the CDR3, the DNA is TGTGCTAGTGGTTTGACAAGCGAGAGGTACAATGAGCAGTTCTTC.

V and J are TRBV7-2 and TRBJ1-1; 9 positions match TRBD1. V shed 3 bases, J shed 5 bases, and the junction held 4 bases outside the gene matches. Germline CDR1 reads SGHTA; CDR2 reads FQGNSA. The CDR3 is made up of 14 amino acids. Written as DNA, the CDR3 is TGTGCCAGCAGCTTGATGACAGGGGGAACTGAAGCTTTCTTT. Its protein product is CASSLMTGGTEAFF.

The gene calls are TRBV13 and TRBJ2-5, with TRBD2 identical over 7 bases. Germline V gene sequence: CDR1 PRHDT, CDR2 FYEKMQ (reference sequence). With 0 bases clipped from V and 5 bases from J, the junction kept 0 bases outside the gene matches. This CDR3 is 13 amino acids long. This CDR3 reads CASSLGRGETQYF. DNA of the CDR3: TGTGCCAGCAGCTTAGGGCGGGGGGAGACCCAGTACTTC.

The chain uses TRBV7-9 and TRBJ2-7; 7 bases map to TRBD1. The CDR3 is 12 residues long. CDR1 is SEHNR, CDR2 FQNEAQ, per germline (reference sequence). V lost 8 bases and J lost 3; bases outside the gene matches: 4. Here the CDR3 reads CASRDRDYEQYF. The CDR3 DNA sequence: TGTGCCAGCCGCGACAGGGACTACGAGCAGTACTTC.

The chain uses TRBV13 and TRBJ1-1; 7 bases align to TRBD1. This CDR3 region has 16 residues. Trimming took 4 bases from V and 2 from J; bases not matched to a gene: 10. Germline V lookup: CDR1 PRHDT, CDR2 FYEKMQ (reference sequence). The CDR3 DNA follows: TGTGCCAGCAGCTACAACCTCCGACAGGGAAACACTGAAGCTTTCTTT. This encodes CASSYNLRQGNTEAFF.

A single count supports this clone. The V gene is TRBV9, the J gene TRBJ2-1, with D possibly TRBD1 on 6 matching bases. Looked up from germline, CDR1 is SGDLS and CDR2 is YYNGEE. Trimming pared 4 bases from V and 6 bases from J, leaving 17 bases between. The CDR3 totals 15 residues. CDR3 protein: CASSLQGVRANEQFF. DNA of the CDR3: TGTGCCAGCAGCCTACAGGGAGTCAGGGCCAATGAGCAGTTCTTC.